Listed below are T cell receptor beta chains from one sample, sequenced in a study of blood T cell repertoires in COVID-19. Profiled with immunoSEQ multiplex PCR; TCRdb holds only in-frame clones, not every one. In the table there are tens of thousands of clones, roughly 80% of which are singletons. The sample consisted of PBMCs or T cells enriched from blood (not recorded which). The receptor source for this set is a woman between 40 and 50 years old with acute COVID-19. Both conserved end residues are part of each CDR3.

v_call: TRBV27
j_call: TRBJ2-1
cdr3_aa: CASSFSGRAYNEQFF

v_call: TRBV5-1
j_call: TRBJ2-7
cdr3_aa: CASSLAGTGVYEQYF

v_call: TRBV19
j_call: TRBJ2-7
cdr3_aa: CASSSGLAGFYEQYF

v_call: TRBV5-8
j_call: TRBJ1-4
cdr3_aa: CASSLGSRDNEKLFF

v_call: TRBV6-5
j_call: TRBJ2-1
cdr3_aa: CASRDWTGTGLEQFF

v_call: TRBV7-6
j_call: TRBJ1-3
cdr3_aa: CASSLEQGSSGNTIYF

v_call: TRBV7-3
j_call: TRBJ2-1
cdr3_aa: CASSLLPGRGPYNEQFF

v_call: TRBV28
j_call: TRBJ2-5
cdr3_aa: CASSLEQGYQETQYF

v_call: TRBV7-6
j_call: TRBJ2-2
cdr3_aa: CASSLGSGSTAGELFF

v_call: TRBV11-2
j_call: TRBJ1-3
cdr3_aa: CASSPGQNGNTIYF

v_call: TRBV5-8
j_call: TRBJ2-7
cdr3_aa: CASSLGGNIYEQYF

v_call: TRBV28
j_call: TRBJ1-5
cdr3_aa: CASSHPTGKSNQPQHF

v_call: TRBV13
j_call: TRBJ2-1
cdr3_aa: CASSLKTSGYNEQFF

v_call: TRBV6-2/TRBV6-3
j_call: TRBJ2-7
cdr3_aa: CASSPQVAGPYEQYF

v_call: TRBV14
j_call: TRBJ2-7
cdr3_aa: CASSLRDRDYEQYF

v_call: TRBV28
j_call: TRBJ1-5
cdr3_aa: CASSPSTGGQPQHF

v_call: TRBV5-1
j_call: TRBJ2-3
cdr3_aa: CASSSGLAGVVSDTQYF

v_call: TRBV24-1
j_call: TRBJ1-2
cdr3_aa: CATSDRIQGVEDYGYTF

v_call: TRBV19
j_call: TRBJ2-2
cdr3_aa: CASGTPNTGELFF

v_call: TRBV3-1/TRBV3-2
j_call: TRBJ2-1
cdr3_aa: CASSPGGPQFF

v_call: TRBV27
j_call: TRBJ2-6
cdr3_aa: CASSSRTHSGANVLTF

v_call: TRBV6-6
j_call: TRBJ1-2
cdr3_aa: CASSQETGTYGYTF

v_call: TRBV9
j_call: TRBJ1-2
cdr3_aa: CASSAYPLLYGYTF

v_call: TRBV28
j_call: TRBJ2-1
cdr3_aa: CASSFLREARGQFF

v_call: TRBV19
j_call: TRBJ2-2
cdr3_aa: CASRLDRFTAGELFF

v_call: TRBV7-3
j_call: TRBJ2-2
cdr3_aa: CASSLNPGLAGGQKNTGELFF

v_call: TRBV20-1
j_call: TRBJ2-3
cdr3_aa: CSASTSADTQYF

v_call: TRBV24-1
j_call: TRBJ2-3
cdr3_aa: CATSELTGKGTDTQYF

v_call: TRBV5-6
j_call: TRBJ1-1
cdr3_aa: CASSRDRVGKAFF

v_call: TRBV7-9
j_call: TRBJ1-3
cdr3_aa: CASSRSSPSGNTIYF

v_call: TRBV2
j_call: TRBJ1-3
cdr3_aa: CASSVRGGYGNTIYF

v_call: TRBV21-1
j_call: TRBJ2-1
cdr3_aa: CASSKELAGGHNEQFF

v_call: TRBV6-5
j_call: TRBJ2-1
cdr3_aa: CASARNWESYNEQFF

v_call: TRBV19
j_call: TRBJ2-1
cdr3_aa: CASSRIAGRDNEQFF

v_call: TRBV3-1/TRBV3-2
j_call: TRBJ1-4
cdr3_aa: CASSSGTGWEKLFF

v_call: TRBV27
j_call: TRBJ1-2
cdr3_aa: CASSLSPGVPNYGYTF

v_call: TRBV6-5
j_call: TRBJ2-2
cdr3_aa: CASRQGPGELFF

v_call: TRBV2
j_call: TRBJ1-5
cdr3_aa: CASSETYNQPQHF

v_call: TRBV5-1
j_call: TRBJ2-7
cdr3_aa: CASSFSGTRTYEQYF

v_call: TRBV7-3
j_call: TRBJ2-1
cdr3_aa: CASSRDSGDNEQFF

v_call: TRBV19
j_call: TRBJ2-1
cdr3_aa: CASSITSGSPYNEQFF

v_call: TRBV27
j_call: TRBJ1-4
cdr3_aa: CASRTTGGEKLFF

v_call: TRBV9
j_call: TRBJ2-2
cdr3_aa: CASSVESGGQGVITGELFF

v_call: TRBV25-1
j_call: TRBJ1-6
cdr3_aa: CASRRGNSPLHF

v_call: TRBV6-1
j_call: TRBJ1-5
cdr3_aa: CASSEEQGRNQPQHF

v_call: TRBV25-1
j_call: TRBJ2-2
cdr3_aa: CASSEGARDTGELFF

v_call: TRBV18
j_call: TRBJ2-7
cdr3_aa: CASSPEQGARYEQYF

v_call: TRBV5-4
j_call: TRBJ2-7
cdr3_aa: CASSRDRNSYEQYF

v_call: TRBV21-1
j_call: TRBJ2-7
cdr3_aa: CASSKVVRGQDYEQYF

v_call: TRBV7-2
j_call: TRBJ2-1
cdr3_aa: CASSLLLATTYNEQFF

v_call: TRBV5-8
j_call: TRBJ2-4
cdr3_aa: CASSLDGGAGVDIQYF

v_call: TRBV27
j_call: TRBJ2-5
cdr3_aa: CASSQRRVQETQYF

v_call: TRBV7-2
j_call: TRBJ2-5
cdr3_aa: CASSFPPLAGGETQYF